One and the same sample provided the 15 T cell receptor beta chains below, sequenced in a study of T cells in Graves' hyperthyroidism and ophthalmopathy. Amplification of TCR beta CDR3 regions was performed using RNA transcripts as template. RT-PCR in the first round (using the HTBI primer set) targeted the TCR CDR3. Each CDR3 protein gets one entry after TCRdb re-called the multiplex PCR reads with MiXCR. Of hundreds of thousands of distinct CDR3 sequences in the sample, around 20% were seen once. The sample comprised blood. These receptors were taken from a man in his forties or fifties with Graves' ophthalmopathy.

This clonotype was detected many times. V is TRBV18 and J is TRBJ2-1; D gene ambiguous. There are 15 residues in the CDR3. V dropped 0 bases and J dropped 4 bases, with 10 bases sitting between them. In germline, CDR1 is KGHSH, CDR2 LQKENI. CDR3 coding DNA: TGTGCCAGCTCACCACCGAGTCAGAGATACAATGAGCAGTTCTTC. Residues: CASSPPSQRYNEQFF. The variable domain in full, completed from reference TRBV18 and TRBJ2-1, reads NAGVMQNPRHLVRRRGQEARLRCSPMKGHSHVYWYRQLPEEGLKFMVYLQKENIIDESGMPKERFSAEFPKEGPSILRIQQVVRGDSAAYFCASSPPSQRYNEQFFGPGTRLTVL.

The V call is TRBV11-2, the J call TRBJ2-7, with 10 bases fitting TRBD2. Germline V gives CDR1 SGHAT, CDR2 FQNNGV. Germline trimming cut 8 bases from V and 3 bases from J; bases unmatched to any gene: 19. This CDR3 spans 18 amino acids. The CDR3 here is CASGYPPTGASGGYEQYF. The CDR3, as DNA: TGTGCCAGCGGATACCCCCCTACCGGGGCTAGCGGGGGCTACGAGCAGTACTTC.

This clonotype appeared many times. The rearrangement uses TRBV30 and TRBJ2-1; maybe TRBD2 (5 bases). The V and J ends lost 1 base and 7 bases respectively, with 14 bases between them. The CDR3 has 14 amino acids. Germline loops: CDR1 GTSNPN, CDR2 SVGIG (reference sequence). The chain's CDR3 is CAWSGLTSLNEQFF. As DNA, the CDR3 is TGTGCCTGGAGTGGGCTCACTAGTTTAAATGAGCAGTTCTTC.

This clonotype was counted a few times. This chain joins TRBV12-3 or TRBV12-4 and TRBJ1-4, with D possibly matching TRBD1 (5 bases). V shed 6 bases and J shed 9 bases, with 20 bases lying between them. The CDR3 has 15 residues. The CDR3, as DNA: TGTGCCAGCAGATCCGGGGCACGTTTAGAGCAAAAACTGTTTTTT. Amino acid sequence: CASRSGARLEQKLFF.

In DNA, the CDR3 is TGTGCCAGCAGCGGGCGGGAGTCGATCCATGAGCAGTTCTTC. Translation: CASSGRESIHEQFF. This chain connects TRBV11-3 to TRBJ2-1; 7 bases match TRBD2. CDR3 length: 14 residues. With V trimmed by 5 bases and J by 8 bases, 9 bases remained unmatched. Looked up from germline, CDR1 is SGHNT and CDR2 is YENEEA.

This chain joins TRBV5-1 and TRBJ1-1, with no clear D. CDR1 and CDR2 from the germline V gene are SGHRS and YFSETQ. The CDR3 covers 11 residues. Trimming took 7 bases from V and 4 from J, leaving 8 bases between them. The DNA of the CDR3 is TGCGCCAGCCGGTCGGGCACTGAAGCTTTCTTT. It translates to CASRSGTEAFF.

This chain connects TRBV7-9 to TRBJ2-1; tentative D call: TRBD2 (6 bases). There are 15 residues in the CDR3. The V gene lost 8 bases and the J gene lost 5 bases, with 19 bases spanning the gap. Germline-derived CDR1 and CDR2 are SEHNR and FQNEAQ (reference sequence). This CDR3 is CASAGSGGTHNEQFF. DNA of the CDR3: TGTGCCAGCGCTGGAAGTGGGGGGACCCACAATGAGCAGTTCTTC.

This clonotype was seen ten or more times. The chain has TRBV28 and TRBJ2-7, with 15 bases lining up with TRBD2. Per germline, CDR1 MDHEN and CDR2 SYDVKM. The V segment lost 6 bases and the J segment 3 bases; nucleotides outside the gene matches: 21. CDR3 size: 21 residues. As DNA, the CDR3 is TGTGCCAGCAGCCCTCACGGACTAGCGGGAGGGATACGGGGAAGCGACTACGAGCAGTACTTC. Translated: CASSPHGLAGGIRGSDYEQYF.

This chain joins TRBV12-3 or TRBV12-4 and TRBJ2-1, with D perhaps matching TRBD2 (6 bases). V was pared by 4 bases and J by 0 bases, with 16 bases between. The CDR3 spans 17 residues. DNA of the CDR3: TGTGCCAGCAGTTACGTGCCGGGAGTCGGCTCCTACAATGAGCAGTTCTTC. It codes for CASSYVPGVGSYNEQFF.

Comments on this clonotype: One base away lies a much larger clone, so this may be a sequencing read error. The chain carries TRBV6-2 or TRBV6-3 and TRBJ1-2; 8 bases are shared with TRBD1. V gave up 8 bases and J gave up 1 base; unmatched junction bases: 9. CDR3 length: 15 residues. Per germline, CDR1 MNHEY and CDR2 SVGEGT. The CDR3 sequence: CASAPGGGYNYGYTF. CDR3 sequence (DNA): TGTGCCAGCGCTCCAGGGGGCGGCTATAACTATGGCTACACCTTC.

The rearrangement uses TRBV24-1 and TRBJ1-2, with 8 positions matching TRBD1. The CDR3 is made up of 12 amino acids. Germline values: CDR1 KGHDR, CDR2 SFDVKD. The J segment lost 7 bases and the V segment lost 9 bases, leaving 6 bases of the junction unmatched. CDR3 nucleotides: TGTGCCACCTACCACACAGGGGGTGGCTACACCTTC. Amino acids: CATYHTGGGYTF.

This clonotype showed up many times. V and J are TRBV20-1 and TRBJ2-1, with D hard to call. The CDR3 spans 13 residues. V lost 0 bases, J lost 8 bases, and 11 bases lay in between. Germline V gene lookup returns CDR1 DFQATT and CDR2 SNEGSKA (reference sequence). DNA of the CDR3: TGCAGTGCTAGAGATCCATGGATGGATGAGCAGTTCTTC. Encoded protein: CSARDPWMDEQFF.

In its sample, this clonotype was seen many times. This rearrangement joins TRBV18 to TRBJ2-2; D may correspond to TRBD1 or TRBD2 (5 bases each). CDR1 and CDR2 (germline): KGHSH, LQKENI. V was trimmed by 2 bases and J by 6 bases, leaving 13 bases between them. The CDR3 runs 15 residues. The CDR3 loop reads CASSPASEGSGELFF. CDR3 bases: TGTGCCAGCTCACCAGCGAGCGAGGGGTCCGGGGAGCTGTTTTTT.

The chain combines TRBV29-1 with TRBJ1-2, with D tentatively TRBD1 (5 bases). The CDR3 loop spans 14 amino acids. The germline gives CDR1 SQVTM, CDR2 ANQGSEA. V was shortened by 3 bases and J by 6 bases, with 17 bases between the two germline ends. DNA for the CDR3: TGCAGCGTTGAGATTTACGGGGTAGGGGATGGCTACACCTTC. Translated: CSVEIYGVGDGYTF.

V usage is TRBV30 and J usage is TRBJ1-4; D is unclear. CDR1 and CDR2 (germline): GTSNPN, SVGIG (reference sequence). The V end lost 5 bases, the J end lost 10 bases, and 11 bases lay between the germline ends. CDR3 length: 11 amino acids. The CDR3 nucleotides read TGTGCCTGGGGTAGACCAGGAAAACTGTTTTTT. It yields the protein CAWGRPGKLFF.